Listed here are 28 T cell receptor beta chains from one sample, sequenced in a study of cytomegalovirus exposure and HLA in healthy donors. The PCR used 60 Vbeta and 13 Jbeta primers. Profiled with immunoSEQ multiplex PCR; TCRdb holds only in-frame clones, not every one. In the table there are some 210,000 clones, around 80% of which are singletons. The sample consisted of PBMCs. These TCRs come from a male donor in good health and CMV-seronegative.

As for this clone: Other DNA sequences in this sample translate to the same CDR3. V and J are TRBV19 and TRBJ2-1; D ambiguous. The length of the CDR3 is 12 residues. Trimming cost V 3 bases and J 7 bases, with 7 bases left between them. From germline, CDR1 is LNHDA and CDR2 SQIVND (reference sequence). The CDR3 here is CASSIGGNEQFF. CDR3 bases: TGTGCCAGTAGTATTGGCGGTAATGAGCAGTTCTTC.

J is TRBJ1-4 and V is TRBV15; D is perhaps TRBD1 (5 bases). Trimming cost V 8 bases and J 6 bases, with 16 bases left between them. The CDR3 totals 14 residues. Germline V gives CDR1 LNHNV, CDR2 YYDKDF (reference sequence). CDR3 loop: CATQSRAGDEKLFF. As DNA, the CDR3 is TGTGCCACCCAAAGCAGGGCGGGGGATGAAAAACTGTTTTTT.

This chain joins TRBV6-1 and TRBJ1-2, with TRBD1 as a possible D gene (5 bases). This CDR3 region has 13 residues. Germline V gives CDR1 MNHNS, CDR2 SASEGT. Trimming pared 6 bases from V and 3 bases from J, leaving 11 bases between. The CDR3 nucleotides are TGTGCCAGCAGGGCAGGACACTACTATGGCTACACCTTC. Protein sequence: CASRAGHYYGYTF.

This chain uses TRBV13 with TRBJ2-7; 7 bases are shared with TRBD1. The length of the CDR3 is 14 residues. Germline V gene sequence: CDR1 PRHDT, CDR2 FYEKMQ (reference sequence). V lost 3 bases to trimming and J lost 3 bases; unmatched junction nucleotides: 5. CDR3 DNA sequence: TGTGCCAGCAGCTTCGACAGGGTTAGCTACGAGCAGTACTTC. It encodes CASSFDRVSYEQYF. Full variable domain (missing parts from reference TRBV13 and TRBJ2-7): AAGVIQSPRHLIKEKRETATLKCYPIPRHDTVYWYQQGPGQDPQFLISFYEKMQSDKGSIPDRFSAQQFSDYHSELNMSSLELGDSALYFCASSFDRVSYEQYFGPGTRLTVT.

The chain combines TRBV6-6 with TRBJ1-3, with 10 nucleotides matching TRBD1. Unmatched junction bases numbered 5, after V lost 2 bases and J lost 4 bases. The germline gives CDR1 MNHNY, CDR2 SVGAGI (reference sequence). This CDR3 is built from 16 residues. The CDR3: CASSYATGGPGNTIYF. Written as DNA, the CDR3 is TGTGCCAGCAGTTACGCGACAGGGGGCCCCGGAAACACCATATATTTT.

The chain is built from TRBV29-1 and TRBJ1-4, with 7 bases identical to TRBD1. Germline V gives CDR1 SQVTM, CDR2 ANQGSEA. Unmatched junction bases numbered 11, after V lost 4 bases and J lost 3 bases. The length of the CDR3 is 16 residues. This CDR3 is CSVGGKAGGPNEKLFF. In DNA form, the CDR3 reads TGCAGCGTTGGGGGAAAAGCAGGGGGACCTAATGAAAAACTGTTTTTT.

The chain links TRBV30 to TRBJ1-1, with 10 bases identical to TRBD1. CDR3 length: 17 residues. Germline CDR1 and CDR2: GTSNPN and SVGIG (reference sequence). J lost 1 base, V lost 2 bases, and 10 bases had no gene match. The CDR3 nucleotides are TGTGCCTGGAGTACAAGGGACAGGGGACGTTGGAACACTGAAGCTTTCTTT. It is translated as CAWSTRDRGRWNTEAFF.

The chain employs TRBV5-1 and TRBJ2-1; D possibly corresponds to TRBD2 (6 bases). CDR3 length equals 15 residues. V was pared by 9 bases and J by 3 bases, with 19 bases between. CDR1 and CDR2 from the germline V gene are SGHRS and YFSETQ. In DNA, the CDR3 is TGCGCCACCGGATCTGGCGGGACCAACTACAATGAGCAGTTCTTC. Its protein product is CATGSGGTNYNEQFF.

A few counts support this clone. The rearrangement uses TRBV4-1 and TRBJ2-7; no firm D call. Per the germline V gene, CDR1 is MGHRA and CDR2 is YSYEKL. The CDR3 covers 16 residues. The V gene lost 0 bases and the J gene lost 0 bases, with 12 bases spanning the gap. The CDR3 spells CASSQEFPGSSYEQYF. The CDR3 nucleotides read TGCGCCAGCAGCCAAGAATTTCCCGGTAGCTCCTACGAGCAGTACTTC.

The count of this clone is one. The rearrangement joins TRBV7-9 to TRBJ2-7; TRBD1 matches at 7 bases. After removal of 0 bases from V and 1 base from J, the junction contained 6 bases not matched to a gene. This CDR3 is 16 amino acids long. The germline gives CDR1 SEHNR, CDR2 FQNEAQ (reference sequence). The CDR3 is CASSLAFQGVSYEQYF. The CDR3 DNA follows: TGTGCCAGCAGCTTAGCGTTCCAGGGGGTATCCTACGAGCAGTACTTC. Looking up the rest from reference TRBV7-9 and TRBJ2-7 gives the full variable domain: DTGVSQNPRHKITKRGQNVTFRCDPISEHNRLYWYRQTLGQGPEFLTYFQNEAQLEKSRLLSDRFSAERPKGSFSTLEIQRTEQGDSAMYLCASSLAFQGVSYEQYFGPGTRLTVT.

CDR3 in amino acids: CASSRDRAETQYF. The CDR3 coding sequence is TGCGCCAGCAGCCGGGACAGGGCGGAGACCCAGTACTTC. The rearrangement links TRBV5-1 to TRBJ2-5, with 9 bases that match TRBD1. After removal of 4 bases from V and 5 bases from J, the junction contained 3 bases not matched to a gene. CDR3 length equals 13 residues. Germline CDR1 reads SGHRS; CDR2 reads YFSETQ.

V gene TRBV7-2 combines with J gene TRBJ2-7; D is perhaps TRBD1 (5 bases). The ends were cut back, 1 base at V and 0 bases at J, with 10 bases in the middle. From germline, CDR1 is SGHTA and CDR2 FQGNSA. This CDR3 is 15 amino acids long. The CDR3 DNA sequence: TGTGCCAGCAGCTTAGACCAGGGCTTCTCCTACGAGCAGTACTTC. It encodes CASSLDQGFSYEQYF.

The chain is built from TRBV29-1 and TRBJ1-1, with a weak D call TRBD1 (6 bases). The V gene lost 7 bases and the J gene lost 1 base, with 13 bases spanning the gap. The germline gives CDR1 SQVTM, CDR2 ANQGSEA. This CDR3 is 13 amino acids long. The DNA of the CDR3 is TGCAGCGCCGCTACAGGGCCGAACACTGAAGCTTTCTTT. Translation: CSAATGPNTEAFF.

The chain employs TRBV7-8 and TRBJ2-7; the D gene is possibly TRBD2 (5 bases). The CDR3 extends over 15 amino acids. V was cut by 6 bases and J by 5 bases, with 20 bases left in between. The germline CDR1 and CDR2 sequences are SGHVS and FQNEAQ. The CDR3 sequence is CASRLRGPAGDEQYF. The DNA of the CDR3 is TGTGCCAGCAGGTTACGTGGTCCCGCCGGGGACGAGCAGTACTTC.

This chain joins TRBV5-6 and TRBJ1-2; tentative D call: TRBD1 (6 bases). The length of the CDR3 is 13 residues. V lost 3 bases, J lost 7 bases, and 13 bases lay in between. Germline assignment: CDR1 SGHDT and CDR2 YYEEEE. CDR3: CASSWEYRVGYTF. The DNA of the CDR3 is TGTGCCAGCAGCTGGGAATACAGGGTTGGCTACACCTTC.

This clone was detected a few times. CDR3 amino acids: CASSQDQGVYQPQHF. For the CDR3, the DNA is TGCGCCAGCAGCCAAGATCAAGGGGTTTATCAGCCCCAGCATTTT. The V gene is TRBV4-1, the J gene TRBJ1-5; weak D call: TRBD1 (5 bases). This CDR3 comprises 15 residues. The ends were cut back, 0 bases at V and 5 bases at J, with 11 bases in the middle. Germline V gene lookup returns CDR1 MGHRA and CDR2 YSYEKL.

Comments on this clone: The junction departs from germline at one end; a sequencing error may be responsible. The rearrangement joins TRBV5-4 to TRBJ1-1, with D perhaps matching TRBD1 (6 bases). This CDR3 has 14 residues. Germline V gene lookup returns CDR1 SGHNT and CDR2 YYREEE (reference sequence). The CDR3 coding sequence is TGCGCCAGCAACCAAGGGGGGGCGCGGGCTGAAGCTTTCTTT. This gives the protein CASNQGGARAEAFF.

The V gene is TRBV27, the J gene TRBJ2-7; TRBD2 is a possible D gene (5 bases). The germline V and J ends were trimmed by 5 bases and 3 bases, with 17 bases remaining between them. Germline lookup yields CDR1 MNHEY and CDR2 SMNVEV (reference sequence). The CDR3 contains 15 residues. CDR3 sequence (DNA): TGTGCCAGCAGTCGTGCCGGAACTAGGGTCTACGAGCAGTACTTC. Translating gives CASSRAGTRVYEQYF.

CDR3 loop: CASSYATGGSYEQYF. The DNA for the CDR3 is TGTGCCAGCAGTTACGCCACAGGGGGCTCCTACGAGCAGTACTTC. The rearrangement links TRBV6-6 to TRBJ2-7, with 8 nucleotides matching TRBD1. The CDR3 runs 15 residues. V gave up 2 bases and J gave up 0 bases; unmatched junction bases: 3. Germline CDR1 reads MNHNY; CDR2 reads SVGAGI (reference sequence).

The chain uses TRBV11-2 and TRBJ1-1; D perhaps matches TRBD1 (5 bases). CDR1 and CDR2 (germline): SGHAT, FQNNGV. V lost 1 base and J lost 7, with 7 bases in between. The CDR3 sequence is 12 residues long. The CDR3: CASSLGQSEAFF. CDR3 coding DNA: TGTGCCAGCAGCTTAGGACAGAGTGAAGCTTTCTTT.

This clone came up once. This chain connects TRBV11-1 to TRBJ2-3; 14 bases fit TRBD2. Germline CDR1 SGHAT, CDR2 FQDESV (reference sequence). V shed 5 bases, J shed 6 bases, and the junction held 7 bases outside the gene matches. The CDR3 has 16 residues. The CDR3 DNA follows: TGTGCCAGCAGCCCACCGGGACTAGCGGGAGTGGATACGCAGTATTTT. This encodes CASSPPGLAGVDTQYF.

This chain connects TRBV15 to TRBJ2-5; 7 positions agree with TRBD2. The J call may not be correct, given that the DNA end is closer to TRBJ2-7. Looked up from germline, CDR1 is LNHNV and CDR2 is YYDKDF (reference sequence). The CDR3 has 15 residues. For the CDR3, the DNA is TGTGCCACCAGCAGGGGAGGCGGGAGAACAGACGAGCAGTACTTC. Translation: CATSRGGGRTDEQYF.

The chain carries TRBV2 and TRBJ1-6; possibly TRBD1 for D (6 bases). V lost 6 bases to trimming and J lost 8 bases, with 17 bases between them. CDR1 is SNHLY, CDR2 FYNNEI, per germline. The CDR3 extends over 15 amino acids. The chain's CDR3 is CASSRDMGRDSPLHF. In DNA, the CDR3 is TGTGCCAGCAGCAGGGACATGGGCAGAGATTCACCCCTCCACTTT.

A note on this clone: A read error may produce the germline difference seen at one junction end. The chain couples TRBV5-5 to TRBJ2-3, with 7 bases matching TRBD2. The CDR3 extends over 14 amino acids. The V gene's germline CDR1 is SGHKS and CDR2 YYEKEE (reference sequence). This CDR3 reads CASRLGGGQSTQYF. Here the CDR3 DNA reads TGTGCCAGCAGGTTGGGGGGAGGGCAGAGTACGCAGTATTTT.

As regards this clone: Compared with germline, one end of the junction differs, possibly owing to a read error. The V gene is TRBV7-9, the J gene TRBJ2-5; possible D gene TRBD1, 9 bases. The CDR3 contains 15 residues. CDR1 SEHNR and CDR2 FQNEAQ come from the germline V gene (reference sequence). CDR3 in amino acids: CSSSGGPGQGETQYF. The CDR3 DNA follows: TGTTCCAGCAGCGGGGGTCCGGGACAGGGAGAGACCCAGTACTTC.

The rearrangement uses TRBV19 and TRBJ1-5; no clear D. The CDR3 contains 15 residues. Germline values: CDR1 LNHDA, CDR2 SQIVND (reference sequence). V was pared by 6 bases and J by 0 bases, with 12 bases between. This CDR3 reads CASRFQAYSNQPQHF. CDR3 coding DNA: TGTGCCAGTAGGTTCCAAGCATATAGCAATCAGCCCCAGCATTTT.

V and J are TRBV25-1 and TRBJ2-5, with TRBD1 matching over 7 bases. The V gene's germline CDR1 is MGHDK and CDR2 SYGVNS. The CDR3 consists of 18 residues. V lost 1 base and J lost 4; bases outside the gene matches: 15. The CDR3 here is CASSELGDSMGGIETQYF. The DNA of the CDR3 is TGTGCCAGCAGTGAATTAGGGGACAGCATGGGCGGAATAGAGACCCAGTACTTC.

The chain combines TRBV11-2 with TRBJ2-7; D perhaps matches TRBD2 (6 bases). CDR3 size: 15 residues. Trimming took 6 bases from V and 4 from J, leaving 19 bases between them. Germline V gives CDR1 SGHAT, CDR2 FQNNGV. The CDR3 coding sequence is TGTGCCAGCAGTCTAGTGAGGGGCGGAGGGTACGAGCAGTACTTC. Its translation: CASSLVRGGGYEQYF.